The 18 T cell receptor beta chains below were found in one sample sequenced in a study of blood T cell repertoires in COVID-19. The method was immunoSEQ multiplex PCR; TCRdb's version includes in-frame clones alone and lacks a portion of them. This table has 250,000 to 400,000 clones, around 90% appearing once. The sequenced sample consisted of peripheral blood. The receptor set was obtained from a woman in her 30s with COVID-19, enrolled during active disease.

The V call is TRBV6-6, the J call TRBJ1-4; TRBD1 agrees at 9 bases. CDR3 length equals 18 residues. Looked up from germline, CDR1 is MNHNY and CDR2 is SVGAGI (reference sequence). The V gene end was trimmed by 5 bases and the J gene end by 2 bases; junction bases not matched to a gene: 12. Written as DNA, the CDR3 is TGTGCCAGCAGTCCCCAAGGGACAGGGTGGACGACTAATGAAAAACTGTTTTTT. As protein: CASSPQGTGWTTNEKLFF.

The V and J genes are TRBV19 and TRBJ1-6, with 7 nucleotides matching TRBD1. The V segment lost 7 bases and the J segment 4 bases; nucleotides outside the gene matches: 10. CDR3 length: 16 residues. CDR1 is LNHDA, CDR2 SQIVND, per germline (reference sequence). The CDR3 spells CASTSTGTAYNSPLHF. The CDR3 coding sequence is TGTGCCAGTACCTCGACCGGGACAGCGTATAATTCACCCCTCCACTTT.

The genes are TRBV6-2 or TRBV6-3 and TRBJ1-2; weak D call: TRBD1 (6 bases). V gave up 2 bases and J gave up 3 bases, with 16 bases separating them. Germline V lookup: CDR1 MNHEY, CDR2 SVGEGT. The CDR3 runs to 16 residues. CDR3 in amino acids: CASSYRGGASYYGYTF. For the CDR3, the DNA is TGTGCCAGCAGTTACCGTGGGGGCGCCTCTTACTATGGCTACACCTTC.

This chain uses TRBV5-6 with TRBJ2-3, with 11 nucleotides matching TRBD2. Germline CDR1 is SGHDT and CDR2 is YYEEEE. This CDR3 contains 17 residues. V lost 2 bases, J lost 2 bases, and 7 bases stayed unmatched. CDR3 region: CASSFLAGGLDTDTQYF. The CDR3, as DNA: TGTGCCAGCAGCTTTCTAGCGGGAGGCTTAGACACAGATACGCAGTATTTT.

The chain couples TRBV2 to TRBJ2-3; possibly TRBD1 for D (5 bases). Trimming took 6 bases from V and 6 from J, leaving 10 bases between them. Looked up from germline, CDR1 is SNHLY and CDR2 is FYNNEI. CDR3 length equals 12 residues. The CDR3 protein is CASRQGSDTQYF. CDR3 sequence (DNA): TGTGCCAGCAGGCAGGGATCCGATACGCAGTATTTT.

This clone was seen only a few times. The genes are TRBV7-2 and TRBJ1-5; 7 bases map to TRBD1. V lost 8 bases to trimming and J lost 7 bases; unmatched junction nucleotides: 8. This CDR3 has 13 residues. Germline loops: CDR1 SGHTA, CDR2 FQGNSA. CDR3 coding DNA: TGTGCCAGCGAAACAGGGGTGGGACAGCCCCAGCATTTT. It is translated as CASETGVGQPQHF.

The chain couples TRBV10-3 to TRBJ2-7; weak D call: TRBD2 (6 bases). Trimming took off 6 bases at V and 7 bases at J, with 22 bases between the two ends. Germline V gene sequence: CDR1 ENHRY, CDR2 SYGVKD. CDR3 length: 15 amino acids. This CDR3 is CAIREPISGRGEQYF. CDR3 DNA sequence: TGTGCCATCAGGGAACCTATCAGCGGACGGGGGGAGCAGTACTTC.

The DNA of the CDR3 is TGTGCCAGCAACGCTGGGGGGGTTGGGGCCAACGTCCTGACTTTC. Translation: CASNAGGVGANVLTF. The genes are TRBV6-5 and TRBJ2-6, with TRBD2 identical over 7 bases. Germline V gene data show CDR1 as MNHEY and CDR2 as SVGAGI. CDR3 length: 15 amino acids. V was clipped by 7 bases and J by 3 bases; unmatched bases: 6.

The chain is built from TRBV7-2 and TRBJ1-2, with 7 nucleotides matching TRBD1. J lost 4 bases, V lost 5 bases, and 10 bases had no gene match. Per germline, CDR1 SGHTA and CDR2 FQGNSA. CDR3 length: 15 amino acids. In DNA, the CDR3 is TGTGCCAGCAGCCCTTCCGGACAGGCCTCCTATGGCTACACCTTC. It translates to CASSPSGQASYGYTF.

The rearrangement joins TRBV5-1 to TRBJ2-2; perhaps TRBD1 as D (6 bases). The CDR3 has 15 residues. Trimming shortened V by 4 bases and J by 1 base, and 11 bases separated the two germline ends. Germline CDR1 reads SGHRS; CDR2 reads YFSETQ. The CDR3 DNA reads TGCGCCAGCAGCCTGGGGGACAAGAACACCGGGGAGCTGTTTTTT. Protein product: CASSLGDKNTGELFF.

The rearrangement links TRBV6-6 to TRBJ1-4; the match to TRBD1 covers 11 bases. CDR1 MNHNY and CDR2 SVGAGI come from the germline V gene (reference sequence). The CDR3 totals 14 residues. Germline trimming cut 4 bases from V and 6 bases from J; bases unmatched to any gene: 1. The CDR3, as DNA: TGTGCCAGCAGTTTGGACAGGGGGCATGAAAAACTGTTTTTT. Translating gives CASSLDRGHEKLFF.

Concerning this clone: The sample contains more than one DNA sequence encoding this CDR3. This rearrangement joins TRBV28 to TRBJ1-1; D is undetermined. The germline V and J ends were trimmed by 6 bases and 3 bases, with 2 bases remaining between them. The CDR3 is 10 amino acids. Germline values: CDR1 MDHEN, CDR2 SYDVKM. CDR3 sequence: CASSYTEAFF. DNA of the CDR3: TGTGCCAGCAGCTACACTGAAGCTTTCTTT. The variable domain in full, completed from reference TRBV28 and TRBJ1-1, reads DVKVTQSSRYLVKRTGEKVFLECVQDMDHENMFWYRQDPGLGLRLIYFSYDVKMKEKGDIPEGYSVSREKKERFSLILESASTNQTSMYLCASSYTEAFFGQGTRLTVV.

The chain has TRBV21-1 and TRBJ2-1; no DNA check was done on the table's D call, TRBD1. TRBV21-1 is a pseudogene segment. This CDR3 is built from 13 residues. The CDR3 DNA sequence: TGTGCCAGCACCCCGGGACAGGGGTATGAGCAGTTCTTC. Translation gives CASTPGQGYEQFF.

There are a few counts of this clone. The rearrangement links TRBV2 to TRBJ1-5, with D unresolved. The CDR3 is 14 residues long. Deletions cut 5 bases from V and 1 base from J, with 9 bases between. The germline V gene has CDR1 SNHLY and CDR2 FYNNEI. The CDR3 DNA follows: TGTGCCAGCAGTATGGCGGCAAGCAATCAGCCCCAGCATTTT. Its translation is CASSMAASNQPQHF.

The J gene is TRBJ1-3, the V gene TRBV5-1; a possible D gene is TRBD1 (6 bases). V was trimmed by 5 bases and J by 0 bases, leaving 9 bases between them. The CDR3 spans 14 residues. CDR1 and CDR2 from the germline V gene are SGHRS and YFSETQ. The CDR3 protein is CASRGGSSGNTIYF. CDR3 DNA: TGCGCCAGCAGAGGGGGATCCTCTGGAAACACCATATATTTT.

V usage is TRBV18 and J usage is TRBJ2-1, with D possibly TRBD2 on 5 matching bases. V was shortened by 5 bases and J by 7 bases, with 18 bases between the two germline ends. The CDR3 contains 15 residues. Germline V gives CDR1 KGHSH, CDR2 LQKENI. The CDR3 spells CASSLDSGVVNEQFF. The CDR3 coding sequence is TGTGCCAGCTCATTGGACTCCGGAGTGGTGAATGAGCAGTTCTTC.

The chain combines TRBV5-1 with TRBJ2-1; TRBD2 aligns across 14 bases. The germline V gene has CDR1 SGHRS and CDR2 YFSETQ. The CDR3 contains 18 residues. The V gene end was trimmed by 0 bases and the J gene end by 4 bases; junction bases not matched to a gene: 6. CDR3 protein: CASSLEGLAGEVYNEQFF. The CDR3 region has the DNA TGCGCCAGCAGCTTGGAGGGACTAGCGGGAGAGGTATACAATGAGCAGTTCTTC.

This clone has a single count. J is TRBJ1-1 and V is TRBV7-9, with a tentative D call TRBD1 (6 bases). The CDR3 length is 14 residues. Germline V CDR1 and CDR2: SEHNR, FQNEAQ (reference sequence). The germline V and J ends were trimmed by 5 bases and 4 bases, with 14 bases remaining between them. The CDR3 sequence: CASSGQQGVTEAFF. The CDR3 nucleotides are TGTGCCAGCAGCGGCCAACAGGGTGTCACTGAAGCTTTCTTT.